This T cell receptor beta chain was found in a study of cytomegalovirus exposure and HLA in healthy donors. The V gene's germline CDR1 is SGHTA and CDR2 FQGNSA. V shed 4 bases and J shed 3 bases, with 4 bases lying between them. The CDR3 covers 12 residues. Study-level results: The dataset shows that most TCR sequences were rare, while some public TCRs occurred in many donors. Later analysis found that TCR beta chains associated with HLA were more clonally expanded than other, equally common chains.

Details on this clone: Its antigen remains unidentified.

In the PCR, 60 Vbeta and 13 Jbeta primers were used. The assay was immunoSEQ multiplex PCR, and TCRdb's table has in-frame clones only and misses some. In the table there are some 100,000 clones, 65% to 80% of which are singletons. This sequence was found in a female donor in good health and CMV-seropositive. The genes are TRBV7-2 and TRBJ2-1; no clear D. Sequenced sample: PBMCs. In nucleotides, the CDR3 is TGTGCCAGCAGCTCTGTCTACAATGAGCAGTTCTTC. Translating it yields CASSSVYNEQFF.